One and the same sample provided the 26 T cell receptor beta chains below, sequenced in a study of T cells after posttransplantation cyclophosphamide. Busulfan-fludarabine conditioning, marrow transplant, and cyclophosphamide on days +3 and +4 were administered. Assay: immunoSEQ multiplex PCR; the TCRdb copy retains only in-frame clones and omits some. The sample offers some 4,100 clones and no singletons, the top ten holding approximately 13%. The sample here was PBMCs, taken after allogeneic stem cell transplant with posttransplant cyclophosphamide. Receptor source: a female patient aged 18 to 29 who received an allogeneic stem cell transplant from an unrelated donor, was CMV-positive, and had acute GVHD only. Some T cells may trace back to the graft donor.

This clone was observed many times. For the CDR3, the DNA is TGTGCCACCCGGGTGGGGCCTGGGGCCAACGTCCTGACTTTC. Residues: CATRVGPGANVLTF. The rearrangement links TRBV10-3 to TRBJ2-6; D is perhaps TRBD1 (5 bases). The CDR3 sequence is 14 residues long. V was clipped by 10 bases and J by 2 bases, with 12 bases between them. Germline V gene lookup returns CDR1 ENHRY and CDR2 SYGVKD.

This clone was detected many times. This chain links TRBV4-1 with TRBJ2-5; TRBD1 might be the D (6 bases). Deletions cut 0 bases from V and 4 bases from J, with 15 bases between. This CDR3 is 16 amino acids long. From germline, CDR1 is MGHRA and CDR2 YSYEKL. Written as DNA, the CDR3 is TGCGCCAGCAGCCAAGACGGGACATCAAAGGCAGAGACCCAGTACTTC. It specifies CASSQDGTSKAETQYF.

Ten or more counts support this clone. V usage is TRBV29-1 and J usage is TRBJ2-2; the match to TRBD1 covers 8 bases. The V gene end was trimmed by 6 bases and the J gene end by 6 bases; junction bases not matched to a gene: 9. The germline V gene encodes CDR1 SQVTM and CDR2 ANQGSEA. The CDR3 sequence is 14 residues long. The CDR3 is CSVETGTGPGELFF. As DNA, the CDR3 is TGCAGCGTAGAGACCGGGACAGGTCCCGGGGAGCTGTTTTTT.

In this sample, this clone turned up a few times. One junction end does not reproduce the germline sequence, and a read error may be involved. This chain connects TRBV19 to TRBJ1-2, with D perhaps matching TRBD1 (5 bases). Looked up from germline, CDR1 is LNHDA and CDR2 is SQIVND (reference sequence). The CDR3 length is 14 residues. The CDR3 reads CASSKDTGLRHVFF. The DNA for the CDR3 is TGTGCCAGTAGTAAGGACACCGGGCTCCGACACGTCTTCTTC.

Many counts were recorded for this clone. The V call is TRBV5-1, the J call TRBJ2-1, with 11 nucleotides matching TRBD2. Per the germline V gene, CDR1 is SGHRS and CDR2 is YFSETQ. The CDR3 is 19 residues long. V dropped 2 bases and J dropped 3; count of bases not matched to a gene: 13. The CDR3 region has the DNA TGCGCCAGCAGCTTCAAGACACTGAGGACTAGCGGGCACTACAATGAGCAGTTCTTC. Its translation: CASSFKTLRTSGHYNEQFF.

This clone was observed many times. The chain couples TRBV9 to TRBJ2-7, with D possibly TRBD1 on 5 matching bases. From germline, CDR1 is SGDLS and CDR2 YYNGEE. The V and J ends lost 2 bases and 2 bases respectively, with 14 bases between them. CDR3 size: 15 residues. CDR3 sequence (DNA): TGTGCCAGCAGCGTTGGGCAGGGAAAACCCTACGAGCAGTACTTC. Residues: CASSVGQGKPYEQYF.

This clone appeared many times. The chain has TRBV9 and TRBJ2-2, with 9 bases matching TRBD2. From germline, CDR1 is SGDLS and CDR2 YYNGEE. The junction had 6 bases not matched to a gene; V was cut back by 0 bases and J by 3 bases. The CDR3 is 17 residues long. CDR3 sequence (DNA): TGTGCCAGCAGCGTAGACAAAAGACTAGCGGACACCGGGGAGCTGTTTTTT. Its translation: CASSVDKRLADTGELFF.

This clone came up many times. The rearrangement links TRBV27 to TRBJ1-2, with a possible D match to TRBD1 (6 bases). The V end lost 7 bases, the J end lost 8 bases, and 20 bases lay between the germline ends. The CDR3 is made up of 14 amino acids. Germline CDR1 reads MNHEY; CDR2 reads SMNVEV (reference sequence). In DNA form, the CDR3 reads TGTGCCAGCACCAAACTCACAGGGCTCGGCGGCTACACCTTC. It is translated as CASTKLTGLGGYTF.

This clone was counted many times. This sequence joins TRBV27 and TRBJ2-7; TRBD2 matches at 8 bases. After removal of 3 bases from V and 9 bases from J, the junction contained 13 bases not matched to a gene. CDR1 is MNHEY and CDR2 is SMNVEV in the germline V gene (reference sequence). The length of the CDR3 is 15 residues. CDR3 coding DNA: TGTGCCAGCAGTTTTTGGCGGGAGGTGGGTGCGGTGCAGTACTTC. The encoded protein is CASSFWREVGAVQYF.

In this sample, this clone turned up a few times. The gene calls are TRBV6-1 and TRBJ2-1; D might be TRBD1 (6 bases). Trimming stripped 4 bases from V and 2 bases from J, with 18 bases between. In germline, CDR1 is MNHNS, CDR2 SASEGT. The CDR3 is 17 amino acids. DNA for the CDR3: TGTGCCAGCAGTGGGAGCCATTCCAGGGACACCTACAATGAGCAGTTCTTC. It specifies CASSGSHSRDTYNEQFF.

This clone came up many times. The V and J genes are TRBV19 and TRBJ2-7; TRBD2 aligns across 7 bases. Per the germline V gene, CDR1 is LNHDA and CDR2 is SQIVND (reference sequence). V was clipped by 5 bases and J by 3 bases; unmatched bases: 10. This CDR3 spans 15 amino acids. The CDR3 sequence is CASSSPGGRGYEQYF. CDR3 nucleotide sequence: TGTGCCAGTAGTTCCCCAGGCGGGAGAGGCTACGAGCAGTACTTC.

This clone was detected many times. The chain recombines TRBV7-2 with TRBJ1-5; tentative D call: TRBD1 (6 bases). Deletions cut 1 base from V and 3 bases from J, with 7 bases between. The CDR3 contains 14 residues. The germline gives CDR1 SGHTA, CDR2 FQGNSA. CDR3 in DNA: TGTGCCAGCAGCTTAGAGGGACACAATCAGCCCCAGCATTTT. It codes for CASSLEGHNQPQHF.

This clone was detected ten times or more. This chain connects TRBV4-1 to TRBJ1-4; no clear D gene. Between the trimmed V and J ends, which lost 2 bases and 3 bases, there was a span of 16 bases. This CDR3 has 17 amino acids. CDR1 is MGHRA and CDR2 is YSYEKL in the germline V gene. The CDR3 bases are TGCGCCAGCAGCCAATTCCCCTCATTCGCGGCTAATGAAAAACTGTTTTTT. It specifies CASSQFPSFAANEKLFF.

This clone qualifies as medium-sized (0.01 to 0.1%). The chain links TRBV6-1 to TRBJ2-7, with TRBD1 as a possible D gene (6 bases). The CDR3 totals 14 residues. With 2 bases removed from V and 1 base from J, the gap between germline ends came to 9 bases. Germline V gives CDR1 MNHNS, CDR2 SASEGT. In DNA form, the CDR3 reads TGTGCCAGCAGTGAAAGGGACACATCCTACGAGCAGTACTTC. It yields the protein CASSERDTSYEQYF.

This clone was recorded many times. This chain joins TRBV5-6 and TRBJ2-5; 9 nucleotides line up with TRBD1. Germline CDR1 and CDR2: SGHDT and YYEEEE. Trimming removed 7 bases from V and 1 base from J; junction bases left unmatched: 5. The CDR3 sequence is 14 residues long. The CDR3 bases are TGTGCCAGCCGACAGACAGGGGGCCAAGAGACCCAGTACTTC. Translating gives CASRQTGGQETQYF.

This clone is judged large (0.1 to 1%). The rearrangement links TRBV15 to TRBJ2-5; no definite D call. The CDR3 contains 13 residues. In germline, CDR1 is LNHNV, CDR2 YYDKDF (reference sequence). Trimming removed 4 bases at V and 5 bases at J, with 11 bases between. The CDR3: CATSTTAGETQYF. DNA for the CDR3: TGTGCCACCAGCACCACCGCCGGGGAGACCCAGTACTTC.

Ten or more counts support this clone. This chain links TRBV5-1 with TRBJ2-5, with 7 nucleotides matching TRBD1. This CDR3 comprises 14 residues. Trimming took 3 bases from V and 7 from J; bases not matched to a gene: 9. Looked up from germline, CDR1 is SGHRS and CDR2 is YFSETQ. This chain's CDR3 is CASSSSTGTGTQYF. The CDR3 region has the DNA TGCGCCAGCAGCTCGTCGACAGGGACGGGGACCCAGTACTTC.

This clone has at least ten counts. The chain links TRBV5-1 to TRBJ2-7; 14 bases match TRBD2. Germline V gene data show CDR1 as SGHRS and CDR2 as YFSETQ. The V segment lost 4 bases and the J segment 9 bases; nucleotides outside the gene matches: 12. This CDR3 is built from 16 residues. The CDR3 region is CASSPEPGLAGDGQYF. CDR3 nucleotides: TGCGCCAGCAGCCCAGAGCCGGGACTAGCGGGAGACGGGCAGTACTTC.

This clone was detected many times. The rearrangement joins TRBV21-1 to TRBJ2-1; the D call of TRBD2 is as the table states it, not checked on the DNA. TRBV21-1 is designated a pseudogene. The CDR3 covers 16 residues. The CDR3 DNA reads as TGTGCCAGCAGCAAAGGGCGGGAGAGCCCCTACAATGAGCAGTTCTTC. As protein: CASSKGRESPYNEQFF.

Many counts were recorded for this clone. The rearrangement links TRBV14 to TRBJ1-1, with a tentative D call TRBD1 (6 bases). Trimming shortened V by 6 bases and J by 5 bases, and 13 bases separated the two germline ends. Germline loops: CDR1 SGHDN, CDR2 FVKESK. This CDR3 has 13 residues. The CDR3: CASRLTGRTEAFF. In DNA, the CDR3 is TGTGCCAGCAGACTCACAGGGAGAACTGAAGCTTTCTTT.

This clone was found many times. The chain carries TRBV27 and TRBJ2-1; TRBD1 aligns across 9 bases. With 6 bases clipped from V and 7 bases from J, the junction kept 4 bases outside the gene matches. Per the germline V gene, CDR1 is MNHEY and CDR2 is SMNVEV (reference sequence). There are 13 residues in the CDR3. The DNA of the CDR3 is TGTGCCAGCAGGGACAGGGGATGGAATGAGCAGTTCTTC. Residues: CASRDRGWNEQFF.

In this sample, this clone turned up many times. Compared with germline, one end of the junction differs, possibly owing to a read error. The chain couples TRBV7-9 to TRBJ2-3; a possible D gene is TRBD2 (6 bases). The CDR3 consists of 14 residues. Germline CDR1 reads SEHNR; CDR2 reads FQNEAQ (reference sequence). CDR3 bases: TGTGCCAGCAGGTTAGCGGAGGGACCTGATACGCAGTATTTT. This codes for CASRLAEGPDTQYF.

This clone was counted at least ten times. This chain links TRBV7-6 with TRBJ2-1; D possibly corresponds to TRBD2 (6 bases). The CDR3 contains 14 residues. V lost 5 bases, J lost 6 bases, and 14 bases lay in between. The germline CDR1 and CDR2 sequences are SGHVS and FNYEAQ. CDR3: CASSPRAGVNEQFF. The CDR3 bases are TGTGCCAGCAGCCCCCGAGCGGGTGTCAATGAGCAGTTCTTC.

The table lists this clone with many counts. The gene calls are TRBV11-2 and TRBJ1-3, with a weak D call TRBD1 (5 bases). The ends were cut back, 5 bases at V and 4 bases at J, with 9 bases in the middle. CDR1 and CDR2 from the germline V gene are SGHAT and FQNNGV. This CDR3 has 13 amino acids. CDR3 DNA: TGTGCCAGCAGCATCGACAGAGGAAACACCATATATTTT. Translated, it gives CASSIDRGNTIYF.

This clone was seen repeatedly, ten times or more. The chain recombines TRBV2 with TRBJ1-3; a weak D match, TRBD1 (6 bases). Germline V gives CDR1 SNHLY, CDR2 FYNNEI. This CDR3 has 15 amino acids. V was trimmed by 7 bases and J by 1 base, leaving 14 bases between them. In DNA, the CDR3 is TGTGCCAGCAAGGCCCAGACAGGATCTGGAAACACCATATATTTT. Encoded protein: CASKAQTGSGNTIYF.

This clone was counted at least ten times. The V and J genes are TRBV7-3 and TRBJ2-7; TRBD1 matches at 8 bases. CDR1 and CDR2 (germline): SGHTA, FQGTGA. V trimming: 3 bases; J trimming: 3 bases; junction bases outside the gene matches: 1. This CDR3 is 13 amino acids long. The DNA for the CDR3 is TGTGCCAGCAGCTTGGGACAGGTCTACGAGCAGTACTTC. It yields the protein CASSLGQVYEQYF.